This note documents a single T cell receptor (beta chain) sequence. What this receptor recognizes is not known. No base quality values were provided; no much bigger clone lies one nucleotide off. The data stem from a study of patients and donors after allogeneic stem cell transplantation (dated by TCRdb to the early 2020s). V loses 3 bases, J loses 0 bases, and the germline ends lie 5 bases apart. The CDR3 numbers 12 residues from cysteine through phenylalanine. Only the CDR3 DNA is retained, 36 bases long and in frame from the first base. Taken from the germline V gene, the CDR1 and CDR2 loops are SQVTM and ANQGSEA. Library preparation was by RT-PCR. Data came from a NextSeq 550. TCRdb cleaned the public reads at Q25 with fastp, built clones with MiXCR and kept in-frame beta chains. Records with the same CDR3 protein are collapsed into one entry carrying the most frequent genes and DNA. This sample holds about 210,000 distinct CDR3 sequences; around 41% were observed only once. Roughly 11% of the sample is taken by the ten largest.

The source of this sequence is a human donor who was either an allogeneic HSCT recipient or a stem cell or donor lymphocyte infusion donor (not recorded which). It is not recorded whose cells these are; they may come from a transplant donor. The chain links TRBV29-1 with TRBJ1-1, with no D gene named confidently. Sequencing input: blood, either unsorted or a sorted T cell fraction (not recorded which). The DNA reads TGCAGCGTTGACGGAATGAACACTGAAGCTTTCTTT. Its protein product is CSVDGMNTEAFF. Outside the CDR3, residues come from the reference TRBV29-1 and TRBJ1-1 proteins, so the full variable domain is: SAVISQKPSRDICQRGTSLTIQCQVDSQVTMMFWYRQQPGQSLTLIATANQGSEATYESGFVIDKFPISRPNLTFSTLTVSNMSPEDSSIYLCSVDGMNTEAFFGQGTRLTVV.